A single sample is the source of the 21 T cell receptor beta chains below, sequenced in a study of response to subunit inactivated influenza vaccine (dated by TCRdb to 2016 to 2019). The receptor library was made with RT-PCR. The sequencer listed for this sample is Illumina HiSeq 2500. The public reads were quality trimmed at Q25 with fastp and then assembled into clones with MiXCR by TCRdb, keeping productive beta chains. All rows with the same CDR3 protein become a single entry with the most common DNA and genes. For this sample the table gives around 650,000 distinct CDR3 sequences, of which 15% to 17% were detected only once. The top ten clonotypes cover under 14% of the sample. This material consisted of PBMCs from blood, taken 11 to 12 days after vaccination. The origin of the receptors is a man aged 45-65 years who received an inactivated influenza vaccine. Donor details come from another sample of the same person, matched by shared clones.

V usage is TRBV7-9 and J usage is TRBJ2-1, with 11 bases aligning to TRBD2. CDR1 is SEHNR and CDR2 is FQNEAQ in the germline V gene (reference sequence). V lost 8 bases and J lost 2; bases outside the gene matches: 11. There are 17 residues in the CDR3. CDR3 amino acids: CASSPRGSGGAYNEQFF. DNA of the CDR3: TGTGCCAGCTCTCCGAGGGGTAGCGGGGGGGCCTACAATGAGCAGTTCTTC.

The chain combines TRBV20-1 with TRBJ1-4; 10 bases line up with TRBD1. CDR3 length: 15 amino acids. Germline values: CDR1 DFQATT, CDR2 SNEGSKA (reference sequence). V was pared by 2 bases and J by 8 bases, with 8 bases of the junction left unmatched. The CDR3 spells CSARPGTGVPEKLFF. The CDR3 region has the DNA TGCAGTGCTAGACCCGGGACAGGGGTGCCAGAAAAACTGTTTTTT.

This chain uses TRBV21-1 with TRBJ2-5; the table's D call, TRBD2, has no DNA check behind it. TRBV21-1 is a documented pseudogene. This CDR3 region has 16 residues. As DNA, the CDR3 is TGTGCCAGCAGCCCCCGCCCGCCGATGGGGGAAGAGACCCAGTACTTC. The encoded protein is CASSPRPPMGEETQYF.

The chain carries TRBV18 and TRBJ2-1; unclear D gene. The CDR3 is made up of 12 amino acids. CDR1 is KGHSH and CDR2 is LQKENI in the germline V gene. V shed 2 bases and J shed 8 bases, with 7 bases lying between them. CDR3 sequence: CASSPDLYEQFF. For the CDR3, the DNA is TGTGCCAGCTCACCAGACCTATATGAGCAGTTCTTC.

This chain joins TRBV7-9 and TRBJ1-2; 9 bases align to TRBD1. The CDR3 runs 17 residues. J lost 4 bases, V lost 4 bases, and 13 bases had no gene match. CDR1 and CDR2 from the germline V gene are SEHNR and FQNEAQ (reference sequence). This CDR3 is CASSSQGQGIPGYGYTF. CDR3 sequence (DNA): TGTGCCAGCAGCTCACAGGGACAGGGAATCCCGGGCTATGGCTACACCTTC. Using reference TRBV7-9 and TRBJ1-2 for the parts outside the CDR3, the full variable domain is DTGVSQNPRHKITKRGQNVTFRCDPISEHNRLYWYRQTLGQGPEFLTYFQNEAQLEKSRLLSDRFSAERPKGSFSTLEIQRTEQGDSAMYLCASSSQGQGIPGYGYTFGSGTRLTVV.

Ten or more counts support this clonotype. The rearrangement uses TRBV28 and TRBJ2-1; TRBD2 matches 9 bases. Germline assignment: CDR1 MDHEN and CDR2 SYDVKM. The ends lost 3 bases at V and 6 bases at J; junction bases unmatched: 3. CDR3 length: 14 residues. The CDR3 nucleotides are TGTGCCAGCAGTTTTGCGGGAGGGGTCAATGAGCAGTTCTTC. It codes for CASSFAGGVNEQFF.

This clonotype was seen repeatedly, ten times or more. The V and J genes are TRBV5-1 and TRBJ2-7; D is possibly TRBD1 (6 bases). Trimming shortened V by 3 bases and J by 3 bases, and 19 bases separated the two germline ends. This CDR3 is built from 16 residues. Germline V gives CDR1 SGHRS, CDR2 YFSETQ. The CDR3 sequence is CASSSQGGRGDYEQYF. The CDR3 DNA follows: TGCGCCAGCAGCTCCCAAGGAGGCAGGGGAGACTACGAGCAGTACTTC. The whole variable domain, remainder taken from reference TRBV5-1 and TRBJ2-7, is KAGVTQTPRYLIKTRGQQVTLSCSPISGHRSVSWYQQTPGQGLQFLFEYFSETQRNKGNFPGRFSGRQFSNSRSEMNVSTLELGDSALYLCASSSQGGRGDYEQYFGPGTRLTVT.

This clonotype was observed a handful of times. The chain has TRBV11-2 and TRBJ2-7; 13 bases agree with TRBD2. Germline assignment: CDR1 SGHAT and CDR2 FQNNGV. This CDR3 is built from 18 residues. Germline trimming cut 2 bases from V and 4 bases from J; bases unmatched to any gene: 11. The CDR3 coding sequence is TGTGCCAGCAGCTTAATTGTGAGGACTAGCGGGAGACTTTACGAGCAGTACTTC. As protein: CASSLIVRTSGRLYEQYF. Full variable domain (remainder filled in from reference TRBV11-2 and TRBJ2-7): EAGVAQSPRYKIIEKRQSVAFWCNPISGHATLYWYQQILGQGPKLLIQFQNNGVVDDSQLPKDRFSAERLKGVDSTLKIQPAKLEDSAVYLCASSLIVRTSGRLYEQYFGPGTRLTVT.

J is TRBJ2-5 and V is TRBV11-2; 7 bases fit TRBD2. J lost 4 bases, V lost 5 bases, and 19 bases had no gene match. The germline CDR1 and CDR2 sequences are SGHAT and FQNNGV. This CDR3 is built from 18 residues. CDR3 amino acids: CASSQKSTWRESGETQYF. CDR3 nucleotides: TGTGCCAGCAGCCAAAAGTCCACGTGGCGGGAGTCCGGAGAGACCCAGTACTTC. Combining the CDR3 with reference TRBV11-2 and TRBJ2-5 gives the whole variable domain EAGVAQSPRYKIIEKRQSVAFWCNPISGHATLYWYQQILGQGPKLLIQFQNNGVVDDSQLPKDRFSAERLKGVDSTLKIQPAKLEDSAVYLCASSQKSTWRESGETQYFGPGTRLLVL.

This clonotype turned up a few times. The rearrangement uses TRBV7-2 and TRBJ2-4; no clear D. Germline V gene data show CDR1 as SGHTA and CDR2 as FQGNSA. CDR3 length: 16 amino acids. Trimming shortened V by 2 bases and J by 0 bases, and 11 bases separated the two germline ends. The CDR3 sequence: CASSLNTYLAKNIQYF. Here the CDR3 DNA reads TGTGCCAGCAGCTTAAATACCTATCTAGCCAAAAACATTCAGTACTTC.

The V call is TRBV7-9, the J call TRBJ1-1; the D gene is possibly TRBD1 (5 bases). CDR1 and CDR2 from the germline V gene are SEHNR and FQNEAQ (reference sequence). V lost 2 bases to trimming and J lost 8 bases, with 12 bases between them. CDR3 size: 13 residues. Here the CDR3 DNA reads TGTGCCAGCAGCTTATATTTTACAGGCGAAGCTTTCTTT. It is translated as CASSLYFTGEAFF.

This rearrangement joins TRBV24-1 to TRBJ2-5; no reliable D call. This CDR3 is built from 15 residues. Between the trimmed V and J ends, which lost 2 bases and 1 base, there was a span of 10 bases. From germline, CDR1 is KGHDR and CDR2 SFDVKD. CDR3 protein: CATSDSGRSQETQYF. In nucleotides, the CDR3 is TGTGCCACCAGTGATTCAGGACGGAGCCAAGAGACCCAGTACTTC.

CDR3 in DNA: TGCAGTGCCAGGACTAGCGGGCCTCCCTACGAGCAGTACTTC. Encoded protein: CSARTSGPPYEQYF. The chain is built from TRBV20-1 and TRBJ2-7, with 11 bases fitting TRBD2. V was clipped by 6 bases and J by 2 bases; unmatched bases: 6. The CDR3 consists of 14 residues. Germline-derived CDR1 and CDR2 are DFQATT and SNEGSKA (reference sequence).

The chain links TRBV6-1 to TRBJ2-6; D may be TRBD2 (5 bases). There are 16 residues in the CDR3. The V end lost 2 bases, the J end lost 1 base, and 9 bases lay between the germline ends. CDR1 is MNHNS and CDR2 is SASEGT in the germline V gene. CDR3 DNA sequence: TGTGCCAGCAGTGAACTTGGACTTTCTGGGGCCAACGTCCTGACTTTC. Protein: CASSELGLSGANVLTF.

This sequence joins TRBV4-2 and TRBJ2-7; no clear D. Per germline, CDR1 LGHNA and CDR2 YNFKEQ. Between the trimmed V and J ends, which lost 6 bases and 0 bases, there was a span of 12 bases. The CDR3 runs to 14 residues. CDR3: CASSIQTASYEQYF. The CDR3 nucleotides read TGTGCCAGCAGTATTCAGACGGCCTCCTACGAGCAGTACTTC.

This clonotype was detected many times. The chain joins TRBV7-9 to TRBJ2-1, with no clear D. The length of the CDR3 is 14 residues. The ends were cut back, 7 bases at V and 9 bases at J, with 19 bases in the middle. The germline gives CDR1 SEHNR, CDR2 FQNEAQ (reference sequence). For the CDR3, the DNA is TGTGCCAGCACCTCCTGGCGCGGTGTTACTGAGCAGTTCTTC. Translated: CASTSWRGVTEQFF.

The genes are TRBV12-3 or TRBV12-4 and TRBJ2-1; a weak D match, TRBD2 (7 bases). This CDR3 region has 16 residues. Trimming stripped 6 bases from V and 5 bases from J, with 20 bases between. CDR3 nucleotide sequence: TGTGCCAGCAGAACAAGGGGGAGGGCCCACCACAATGAGCAGTTCTTC. Protein product: CASRTRGRAHHNEQFF.

The sample holds a few counts of this clonotype. The chain has TRBV5-1 and TRBJ1-1; possible D gene TRBD1, 5 bases. CDR1 and CDR2 from the germline V gene are SGHRS and YFSETQ. The CDR3 consists of 14 residues. The germline V and J ends were trimmed by 6 bases and 5 bases, with 17 bases remaining between them. CDR3 in DNA: TGCGCCAGCAACCCATTCGGGGGAGGGACTGAAGCTTTCTTT. As protein: CASNPFGGGTEAFF.

The chain couples TRBV20-1 to TRBJ1-6; no clear D. The CDR3 is made up of 13 amino acids. Trimming left V 0 bases short and J 11 bases short, with 11 bases between. The germline gives CDR1 DFQATT, CDR2 SNEGSKA (reference sequence). CDR3 amino acids: CSAREGLAAPLHF. CDR3 DNA: TGCAGTGCTAGAGAAGGGTTGGCGGCACCCCTCCACTTT.

This clonotype was observed a handful of times. This chain's CDR3 is CASSGRDRGHLNEAFF. The CDR3 DNA reads TGCGCCAGCAGCGGCCGGGACAGGGGGCATTTGAATGAAGCTTTCTTT. The chain carries TRBV5-1 and TRBJ1-1, with 12 nucleotides matching TRBD1. The CDR3 is made up of 16 amino acids. V dropped 4 bases and J dropped 7; count of bases not matched to a gene: 11. The V gene's germline CDR1 is SGHRS and CDR2 YFSETQ.

The chain couples TRBV12-3 or TRBV12-4 to TRBJ2-7; D possibly corresponds to TRBD2 (5 bases). The CDR3 is 14 residues long. V lost 3 bases to trimming and J lost 6 bases, with 15 bases between them. CDR3 nucleotides: TGTGCCAGCAGTTTGAGCGGTGGACCGGGCGAGCAGTACTTC. This sequence encodes CASSLSGGPGEQYF.